These 24 T cell receptor beta chains were all obtained from the same sample, sequenced in a study of technical replicates of blood from a few donors. Libraries were prepared by immunoSEQ multiplex PCR; TCRdb keeps only in-frame clonotypes and omits some of them. The data contain about 87,000 clones, more than 85% of them singletons. Specimen: T cells isolated from PBMCs. These receptors originate from a human donor in good health.

The chain joins TRBV5-1 to TRBJ2-1; tentative D call: TRBD2 (5 bases). The CDR3 contains 15 residues. Germline values: CDR1 SGHRS, CDR2 YFSETQ. Trimming took 3 bases from V and 5 from J, leaving 15 bases between them. The CDR3 loop is CASSYRDLSDNEQFF. In DNA form, the CDR3 reads TGCGCCAGCAGCTACCGGGATCTATCGGACAATGAGCAGTTCTTC.

This clone was seen more than once but under ten times. The chain recombines TRBV9 with TRBJ1-1; tentatively, D is TRBD1 (5 bases). The V gene lost 2 bases and the J gene lost 1 base, with 12 bases spanning the gap. Germline V gives CDR1 SGDLS, CDR2 YYNGEE. The CDR3 runs to 15 residues. CDR3 residues: CASSVWPGKNTEAFF. CDR3 in DNA: TGTGCCAGCAGCGTTTGGCCAGGGAAGAACACTGAAGCTTTCTTT.

The genes are TRBV27 and TRBJ2-5; D is perhaps TRBD1 (6 bases). V shed 3 bases and J shed 3 bases, with 14 bases lying between them. Germline CDR1 and CDR2: MNHEY and SMNVEV (reference sequence). This CDR3 is built from 15 residues. Here the CDR3 reads CASSFLGNREETQYF. In DNA, the CDR3 is TGTGCCAGCAGTTTCTTGGGTAACAGGGAAGAGACCCAGTACTTC.

The J gene is TRBJ1-4, the V gene TRBV6-5, with a weak D call TRBD1 (5 bases). V was shortened by 10 bases and J by 6 bases, with 21 bases between the two germline ends. CDR1 is MNHEY, CDR2 SVGAGI, per germline. CDR3 length equals 15 residues. CDR3 DNA: TGTGCCACCAACCCTACGGGACTTGTCTATGAAAAACTGTTTTTT. This codes for CATNPTGLVYEKLFF.

This clone has a handful of counts. The CDR3 protein is CASSDLTGESGVGNTIYF. Written as DNA, the CDR3 is TGTGCCAGCAGTGACCTGACAGGGGAGTCTGGTGTTGGAAACACCATATATTTT. This sequence joins TRBV2 and TRBJ1-3; TRBD1 aligns across 8 bases. The CDR3 is made up of 18 amino acids. The germline CDR1 and CDR2 sequences are SNHLY and FYNNEI. V dropped 3 bases and J dropped 3; count of bases not matched to a gene: 13. Combining the CDR3 with reference TRBV2 and TRBJ1-3 gives the whole variable domain EPEVTQTPSHQVTQMGQEVILRCVPISNHLYFYWYRQILGQKVEFLVSFYNNEISEKSEIFDDQFSVERPDGSNFTLKIRSTKLEDSAMYFCASSDLTGESGVGNTIYFGEGSWLTVV.

J is TRBJ2-7 and V is TRBV9; 9 nucleotides align to TRBD2. CDR1 and CDR2 (germline): SGDLS, YYNGEE. The V gene end was trimmed by 3 bases and the J gene end by 3 bases; junction bases not matched to a gene: 4. The CDR3 covers 14 residues. CDR3 sequence (DNA): TGTGCCAGCAGCGCAGGGACTAGCCTCTACGAGCAGTACTTC. This codes for CASSAGTSLYEQYF.

The chain employs TRBV7-9 and TRBJ2-5; the D gene is possibly TRBD2 (6 bases). The V gene lost 2 bases and the J gene lost 5 bases, with 12 bases spanning the gap. The CDR3 contains 14 residues. Looked up from germline, CDR1 is SEHNR and CDR2 is FQNEAQ (reference sequence). The CDR3 loop reads CASSLSASVETQYF. CDR3 coding DNA: TGTGCCAGCAGCTTATCGGCTAGCGTCGAGACCCAGTACTTC. Drawing the rest from reference TRBV7-9 and TRBJ2-5, the complete variable domain is DTGVSQNPRHKITKRGQNVTFRCDPISEHNRLYWYRQTLGQGPEFLTYFQNEAQLEKSRLLSDRFSAERPKGSFSTLEIQRTEQGDSAMYLCASSLSASVETQYFGPGTRLLVL.

V is TRBV6-4 and J is TRBJ2-2; no clear D. V gave up 10 bases and J gave up 3 bases, with 3 bases separating them. The CDR3 is made up of 10 amino acids. The germline V gene has CDR1 MRHNA and CDR2 SNTAGT. For the CDR3, the DNA is TGTGCCACTTACACCGGGGAGCTGTTTTTT. This codes for CATYTGELFF.

This chain uses TRBV11-2 with TRBJ2-3; TRBD2 agrees at 16 bases. Trimming cost V 4 bases and J 3 bases; bases outside gene matches: 7. The CDR3 covers 18 residues. Germline CDR1 reads SGHAT; CDR2 reads FQNNGV. The CDR3 coding sequence is TGTGCCAGCAGCTGGGGACTAGCGGGAGGGGGGCAAACAGATACGCAGTATTTT. Its translation is CASSWGLAGGGQTDTQYF.

The CDR3 DNA reads as TGTGCCAGCAGCGACCCGGGACAGGGGGCTGAAGCTTTCTTT. Its protein is CASSDPGQGAEAFF. The chain uses TRBV7-2 and TRBJ1-1; 11 bases fit TRBD1. This CDR3 contains 14 residues. CDR1 and CDR2 (germline): SGHTA, FQGNSA. V was pared by 5 bases and J by 6 bases, with 5 bases of the junction left unmatched.

CDR3 bases: TGTGCCAGCAGCTTGGCCCTAGGACAGACTAATTCACCCCTCCACTTT. This encodes CASSLALGQTNSPLHF. The chain joins TRBV5-6 to TRBJ1-6, with D tentatively TRBD1 (6 bases). Trimming shortened V by 0 bases and J by 6 bases, and 13 bases separated the two germline ends. The CDR3 consists of 16 residues. CDR1 SGHDT and CDR2 YYEEEE come from the germline V gene. The full variable domain, with the rest looked up from reference TRBV5-6 and TRBJ1-6, is DAGVTQSPTHLIKTRGQQVTLRCSPKSGHDTVSWYQQALGQGPQFIFQYYEEEERQRGNFPDRFSGHQFPNYSSELNVNALLLGDSALYLCASSLALGQTNSPLHFGNGTRLTVT.

The CDR3 spells CASSRTSGRSRETQYF. CDR3 in DNA: TGCGCCAGCAGCCGGACTAGCGGGAGATCAAGGGAGACCCAGTACTTC. This chain links TRBV5-1 with TRBJ2-5, with 13 bases matching TRBD2. This CDR3 has 16 amino acids. Germline assignment: CDR1 SGHRS and CDR2 YFSETQ. The V and J ends lost 4 bases and 5 bases, in that order; junction bases with no gene match: 8. Supplemented by reference TRBV5-1 and TRBJ2-5, the full variable domain reads KAGVTQTPRYLIKTRGQQVTLSCSPISGHRSVSWYQQTPGQGLQFLFEYFSETQRNKGNFPGRFSGRQFSNSRSEMNVSTLELGDSALYLCASSRTSGRSRETQYFGPGTRLLVL.

This chain joins TRBV27 and TRBJ1-5, with D perhaps matching TRBD1 (5 bases). Germline CDR1 MNHEY, CDR2 SMNVEV (reference sequence). The CDR3 runs to 14 residues. V was cut by 3 bases and J by 0 bases, with 6 bases left in between. The CDR3 sequence is CASSFQGSNQPQHF. CDR3 coding DNA: TGTGCCAGCAGTTTCCAGGGTAGCAATCAGCCCCAGCATTTT.

The chain combines TRBV7-2 with TRBJ2-1, with D possibly TRBD2 on 6 matching bases. In germline, CDR1 is SGHTA, CDR2 FQGNSA. Between the trimmed V and J ends, which lost 1 base and 8 bases, there was a span of 6 bases. The CDR3 runs 12 residues. The chain's CDR3 is CASSLGDYEQFF. The CDR3 nucleotides are TGTGCCAGCAGCTTAGGGGACTATGAGCAGTTCTTC.

This clone showed up just once. The CDR3 region is CAWTPVQGAGNTIYF. CDR3 sequence (DNA): TGTGCCTGGACCCCAGTACAGGGGGCTGGAAACACCATATATTTT. The chain carries TRBV30 and TRBJ1-3; 8 bases match TRBD1. The CDR3 totals 15 residues. The J segment lost 2 bases and the V segment lost 4 bases, leaving 7 bases of the junction unmatched. The germline V gene encodes CDR1 GTSNPN and CDR2 SVGIG (reference sequence).

This clone was seen more than once but under ten times. This CDR3 reads CASSPLGQENTEAFF. CDR3 in DNA: TGTGCCAGCAGCCCTCTCGGACAGGAAAACACTGAAGCTTTCTTT. This sequence joins TRBV9 and TRBJ1-1; 7 nucleotides align to TRBD1. CDR1 is SGDLS, CDR2 YYNGEE, per germline. The CDR3 sequence is 15 residues long. V shed 4 bases and J 2 bases; nucleotides not matched to a gene: 8.

This chain uses TRBV13 with TRBJ2-7, with D perhaps TRBD2 (6 bases). V was pared by 5 bases and J by 3 bases, with 17 bases between. This CDR3 comprises 15 residues. Germline assignment: CDR1 PRHDT and CDR2 FYEKMQ (reference sequence). This CDR3 reads CASSTRDGGYYEQYF. For the CDR3, the DNA is TGTGCCAGCAGCACCCGGGACGGAGGGTACTACGAGCAGTACTTC.

V and J are TRBV10-1 and TRBJ1-1; D is ambiguous. Germline V gene data show CDR1 as WNHNN and CDR2 as SYGVQD (reference sequence). Deletions cut 1 base from V and 9 bases from J, with 12 bases between. The CDR3 has 13 residues. The CDR3 region has the DNA TGCGCCAGCAGTGAGTTCCCGCGGTCTCAAGCTTTCTTT. It is translated as CASSEFPRSQAFF.

The rearrangement uses TRBV7-9 and TRBJ1-1; D unclear. CDR1 SEHNR and CDR2 FQNEAQ come from the germline V gene (reference sequence). The CDR3 loop spans 14 amino acids. V was pared by 3 bases and J by 3 bases, with 11 bases between. In DNA form, the CDR3 reads TGTGCCAGCAGCTTTTCCGCGGATGACACTGAAGCTTTCTTT. This codes for CASSFSADDTEAFF.

In this sample, this clone turned up once. The rearrangement uses TRBV10-3 and TRBJ2-7, with 7 bases that match TRBD2. After removal of 0 bases from V and 5 bases from J, the junction contained 13 bases not matched to a gene. The CDR3 is 17 amino acids. Germline CDR1 reads ENHRY; CDR2 reads SYGVKD. For the CDR3, the DNA is TGTGCCATCAGTGAGTCTATGGGGGGAGGGCCTGGGGACGAGCAGTACTTC. This sequence encodes CAISESMGGGPGDEQYF.

V gene TRBV30 combines with J gene TRBJ1-2; D is uncertain. There are 13 residues in the CDR3. With 2 bases removed from V and 4 bases from J, the gap between germline ends came to 11 bases. The germline CDR1 and CDR2 sequences are GTSNPN and SVGIG (reference sequence). The CDR3: CAWSSPPLYGYTF. CDR3 in DNA: TGTGCCTGGAGTAGCCCCCCCCTCTATGGCTACACCTTC.

V is TRBV6-5 and J is TRBJ2-7, with a tentative D call TRBD2 (6 bases). Germline V gene sequence: CDR1 MNHEY, CDR2 SVGAGI. CDR3 size: 15 residues. Trimming removed 0 bases at V and 0 bases at J, with 9 bases between. This CDR3 is CASSYSAGSSYEQYF. In nucleotides, the CDR3 is TGTGCCAGCAGTTACTCGGCGGGGAGCTCCTACGAGCAGTACTTC.

The chain joins TRBV4-2 to TRBJ1-1; D ambiguous. Germline V CDR1 and CDR2: LGHNA, YNFKEQ. The CDR3 totals 14 residues. The V end was cut by 5 bases, the J end by 0 bases, with 10 bases between. The CDR3 sequence is CASSYRVMNTEAFF. CDR3 coding DNA: TGTGCCAGCAGCTACCGGGTAATGAACACTGAAGCTTTCTTT.

The rearrangement joins TRBV27 to TRBJ2-3; 10 nucleotides agree with TRBD1. Germline CDR1 and CDR2: MNHEY and SMNVEV (reference sequence). The CDR3 loop spans 17 amino acids. The junction had 13 bases not matched to a gene; V was cut back by 6 bases and J by 4 bases. CDR3 sequence reads: CASSPGQGSSRADTQYF. CDR3 DNA: TGTGCCAGCAGCCCGGGACAGGGGTCTTCCAGGGCAGATACGCAGTATTTT.